This entry describes one T cell receptor (beta chain). Its specificity is unknown. This record comes from a study of CD8 T cells in Susac syndrome. Findings and caveats of the study: The study's TCR sequencing and HLA analysis covered a relatively small number of individuals, and the study acknowledged this.

Random hexamers were used to reverse transcribe an amount of roughly 0.5 to 1 ug RNA. Amplification of TCR beta CDR3 spanned 54 Vbeta and 13 Jbeta via immunoSEQ multiplex PCR. TCRdb re-called the immunoSEQ multiplex PCR reads through MiXCR, storing one row per CDR3 protein. The sample holds around 130,000 distinct CDR3 sequences, under 95% seen once. The CDR3 contains 14 residues. The germline V gene has CDR1 MNHEY and CDR2 SVGAGI. Unmatched junction bases numbered 8, after V lost 8 bases and J lost 4 bases. Both CD4+ and CD8+ T cells were negatively isolated, and TEMRA cells underwent FACS enrichment.

This sequence originates from a human donor with multiple sclerosis. This chain links TRBV6-5 with TRBJ2-3, with TRBD1 matching over 8 bases. Material for sequencing was CD8+ T cells from PBMCs. CDR3 sequence: CASSWTGISDTQYF. As DNA, the CDR3 is TGTGCCAGCTCCTGGACAGGGATCTCAGATACGCAGTATTTT.